Below, 15 T cell receptor beta chains from the same sample are listed, as sequenced in a study of cytomegalovirus exposure and HLA in healthy donors. PCR was performed using 60 Vbeta and 13 Jbeta primers. Sequencing used immunoSEQ multiplex PCR; TCRdb keeps in-frame clones, though not all of them. The sample yields about 190,000 clones, roughly 80% seen once. Input material: PBMCs. Receptor source: a woman aged 25-40 years in good health and CMV-seropositive.

The chain employs TRBV5-6 and TRBJ1-4, with a tentative D call TRBD1 (6 bases). The germline V gene has CDR1 SGHDT and CDR2 YYEEEE. V dropped 4 bases and J dropped 6 bases, with 13 bases sitting between them. The length of the CDR3 is 14 residues. The CDR3, as DNA: TGTGCCAGCAGCATATACAGGGTGGATGAAAAACTGTTTTTT. Its protein product is CASSIYRVDEKLFF.

The chain links TRBV4-3 to TRBJ1-2; 12 bases map to TRBD1. Germline trimming cut 2 bases from V and 5 bases from J; bases unmatched to any gene: 15. The CDR3 covers 19 residues. The germline CDR1 and CDR2 sequences are LGHNA and YSLEER. CDR3 sequence: CASSQLGQGARKAGYGYTF. The CDR3 DNA reads TGCGCCAGCAGCCAACTGGGACAGGGGGCGCGAAAGGCGGGTTATGGCTACACCTTC.

This clone has more than one count but fewer than ten. The rearrangement joins TRBV15 to TRBJ2-3; unclear D gene. The germline gives CDR1 LNHNV, CDR2 YYDKDF (reference sequence). This CDR3 is built from 14 residues. Trimming took off 0 bases at V and 5 bases at J, with 9 bases between the two ends. CDR3 residues: CATSRDILEDTQYF. In DNA form, the CDR3 reads TGTGCCACCAGCAGAGATATCCTAGAAGATACGCAGTATTTT.

The chain joins TRBV29-1 to TRBJ2-7; a weak D match, TRBD1 (7 bases). Germline assignment: CDR1 SQVTM and CDR2 ANQGSEA. V shed 7 bases and J shed 0 bases, with 19 bases lying between them. The CDR3 consists of 15 residues. In DNA form, the CDR3 reads TGCAGCGCCCGGAGGGGCGGGGACAGCTCCTACGAGCAGTACTTC. Its translation is CSARRGGDSSYEQYF.

The chain combines TRBV11-2 with TRBJ1-5; no definite D call. The CDR3 is 12 amino acids. The V end lost 4 bases, the J end lost 7 bases, and 8 bases lay between the germline ends. Germline CDR1 reads SGHAT; CDR2 reads FQNNGV. Written as DNA, the CDR3 is TGTGCCAGCAGCTATCTCGGGCAGCCCCAGCATTTT. This translates into CASSYLGQPQHF.

The rearrangement uses TRBV7-8 and TRBJ1-2; 8 bases map to TRBD1. Losses at the gene ends were 0 bases for V and 8 bases for J; bases not matched to a gene: 11. This CDR3 has 16 amino acids. Germline V lookup: CDR1 SGHVS, CDR2 FQNEAQ. The CDR3 region is CASSLAPFQGAGGYTF. The CDR3, as DNA: TGTGCCAGCAGCTTAGCCCCCTTTCAGGGGGCAGGAGGCTACACCTTC.

This rearrangement joins TRBV7-2 to TRBJ1-1; TRBD1 is a possible D gene (6 bases). The CDR3 spans 14 residues. Looked up from germline, CDR1 is SGHTA and CDR2 is FQGNSA. The germline V and J ends were trimmed by 6 bases and 9 bases, with 20 bases remaining between them. The CDR3 DNA follows: TGTGCCAGCAGGACTGAACAGGGCGTCGGTAAAGCTTTCTTT. Its translation is CASRTEQGVGKAFF.

This chain connects TRBV4-1 to TRBJ2-1, with 9 bases aligning to TRBD2. The CDR3 is 16 amino acids. The germline V gene has CDR1 MGHRA and CDR2 YSYEKL. Trimming removed 4 bases from V and 7 bases from J; junction bases left unmatched: 11. This CDR3 reads CASSLTGGRAGNEQFF. The CDR3 nucleotides read TGCGCCAGCAGCCTGACGGGCGGGAGGGCCGGGAATGAGCAGTTCTTC.

This chain uses TRBV19 with TRBJ1-6; D is unclear. Deletions cut 4 bases from V and 5 bases from J, with 15 bases between. The CDR3 extends over 16 amino acids. Germline V lookup: CDR1 LNHDA, CDR2 SQIVND (reference sequence). DNA for the CDR3: TGTGCCAGTAGTAGCCGGTCAGGTCGGAATAATTCACCCCTCCACTTT. Encoded protein: CASSSRSGRNNSPLHF.

V is TRBV15 and J is TRBJ2-7; possible D gene TRBD1, 5 bases. Per the germline V gene, CDR1 is LNHNV and CDR2 is YYDKDF (reference sequence). V was clipped by 2 bases and J by 10 bases, with 18 bases between them. The CDR3 is made up of 14 amino acids. This CDR3 is CATSRHQGGVFQYF. The CDR3 DNA is TGTGCCACCAGCAGACATCAGGGTGGGGTGTTTCAGTACTTC. Using reference TRBV15 and TRBJ2-7 for the parts outside the CDR3, the full variable domain is DAMVIQNPRYQVTQFGKPVTLSCSQTLNHNVMYWYQQKSSQAPKLLFHYYDKDFNNEADTPDNFQSRRPNTSFCFLDIRSPGLGDTAMYLCATSRHQGGVFQYFGPGTRLTVT.

This clone was recorded a few times. V usage is TRBV9 and J usage is TRBJ2-7; weak D call: TRBD2 (6 bases). The CDR3 loop spans 14 amino acids. Deletions cut 0 bases from V and 6 bases from J, with 13 bases between. The germline CDR1 and CDR2 sequences are SGDLS and YYNGEE. The CDR3 coding sequence is TGTGCCAGCAGCGTAGCGGGAGACCCTGGCGAGCAGTACTTC. Translated: CASSVAGDPGEQYF.

The chain combines TRBV7-9 with TRBJ1-4, with D possibly TRBD1 on 5 matching bases. Trimming removed 5 bases from V and 2 bases from J, with 15 bases in between. The germline CDR1 and CDR2 sequences are SEHNR and FQNEAQ (reference sequence). The CDR3 has 16 amino acids. The CDR3 DNA is TGTGCCAGCAGCCAGCTCACAGGAGTGACTAATGAAAAACTGTTTTTT. It is translated as CASSQLTGVTNEKLFF.

This clone was recorded once. This chain connects TRBV30 to TRBJ1-3, with D possibly TRBD1 on 5 matching bases. Germline V CDR1 and CDR2: GTSNPN, SVGIG (reference sequence). This CDR3 spans 14 amino acids. For the CDR3, the DNA is TGTGTACTTTTCCGGGGACTGACTGGAAACACCATATATTTT. Protein: CVLFRGLTGNTIYF.

The gene calls are TRBV6-5 and TRBJ2-2; D not resolved. This CDR3 is 12 amino acids long. Trimming stripped 7 bases from V and 1 base from J, with 4 bases between. In germline, CDR1 is MNHEY, CDR2 SVGAGI. The CDR3 here is CASNQNTGELFF. The DNA of the CDR3 is TGTGCCAGCAATCAGAACACCGGGGAGCTGTTTTTT.

The chain uses TRBV7-6 and TRBJ1-5, with D possibly being TRBD1 (6 bases). The CDR3 totals 17 residues. With 5 bases removed from V and 8 bases from J, the gap between germline ends came to 25 bases. Germline CDR1 SGHVS, CDR2 FNYEAQ. In nucleotides, the CDR3 is TGTGCCAGCAGCAACGGCCTACTTCAGGGGCGCCGGGAGCCCCAGCATTTT. Encoded protein: CASSNGLLQGRREPQHF.